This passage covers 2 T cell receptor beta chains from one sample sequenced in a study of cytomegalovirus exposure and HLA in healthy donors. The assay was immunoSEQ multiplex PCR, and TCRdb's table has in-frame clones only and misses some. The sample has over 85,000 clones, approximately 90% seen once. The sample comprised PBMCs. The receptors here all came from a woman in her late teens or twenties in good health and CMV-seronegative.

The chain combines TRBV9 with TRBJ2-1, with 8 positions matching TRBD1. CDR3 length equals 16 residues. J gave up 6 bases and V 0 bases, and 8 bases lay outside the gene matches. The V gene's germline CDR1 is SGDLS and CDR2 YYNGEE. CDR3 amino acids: CASSVVSRTGINEQFF. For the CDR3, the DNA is TGTGCCAGCAGCGTAGTTAGTAGGACAGGGATCAATGAGCAGTTCTTC.

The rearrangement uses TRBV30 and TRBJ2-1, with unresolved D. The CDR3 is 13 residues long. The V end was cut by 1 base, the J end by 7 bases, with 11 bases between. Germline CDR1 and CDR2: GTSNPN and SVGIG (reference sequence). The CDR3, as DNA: TGTGCCTGGAGTGACTTACAGAAAAATGAGCAGTTCTTC. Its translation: CAWSDLQKNEQFF.